This TCR beta chain was found in a study of regulatory T cells in long-lasting Graves disease. Study-wide findings and caveats: More public clonotypes were shared by persistent patients (around 3,000) than by new patients (fewer than 1,000).

Construction of TCR beta libraries relied on iRepertoire HTBI primers and on Arm-PCR targeting CDR3 regions. The authors' processing: Identification yielded some 60 TRBV and more than 12 TRBJ segments across samples. From the multiplex PCR reads, TCRdb called clonotypes with MiXCR, one entry per CDR3 protein. The V and J calls were determined by TCRdb, not by the authors. The sample carries hundreds of thousands of distinct CDR3 sequences, roughly 15% recorded once. This clonotype was detected many times. Its antigen is not known. The junction does not match germline at one end; this may be a read error. The CDR3 is made up of 11 amino acids. Germline V lookup: CDR1 MGHRA, CDR2 YSYEKL. Indicated time point: newly diagnosed GD, antithyroid drugs for less than 3 months. Isolated PBMC RNA provided the starting material for the TCR library.

The material sequenced was peripheral blood mononuclear cells (PBMCs), taken at new diagnosis, from a patient treated with antithyroid drugs. The receptor comes from a female donor with Graves disease. The J gene is TRBJ2-2, the V gene TRBV4-1; D gene ambiguous. The DNA of the CDR3 is TGTGCCAGCAGCCAAGTAGGGGAGCTGTTTTTT. Amino acid sequence: CASSQVGELFF.